The text below deals with one T cell receptor beta chain. The antigen is not known. The sample comes from a study of molecular identifiers for immune sequencing clone quantification. RNA fractions of 10%, 30% or 50% and 20,000 to 1,000,000 sorted cells were the source of naive CD8 libraries. MiXCR, run by TCRdb on the PCR reads, gives a single entry per CDR3 protein. The table shows hundreds of thousands of distinct CDR3 sequences, with roughly 23% occurring only once. Study-wide points: Clones above 20 RNA copies contained over 97% of effector molecules and under 1% of naive molecules.

The CDR3 has 15 amino acids. The germline V gene encodes CDR1 SNHLY and CDR2 FYNNEI. V lost 3 bases and J lost 2, with 14 bases in between. This receptor was obtained from a human donor in good health. Some libraries in this study had Jurkat cell RNA spiked in. The chain links TRBV2 to TRBJ2-7; no clear D gene. The sequenced sample was naive CD8+ T cells from blood, with Jurkat cell RNA spiked in. Subset in this sample: FACS-sorted CD8+CD4-CCR7+CD45RA+ naive T cells. The CDR3 loop reads CASSDRPATTYEQYF. CDR3 bases: TGTGCCAGCAGTGATCGGCCTGCCACCACCTACGAGCAGTACTTC.